A selection of T cell receptor beta chains follows, all from one sample in a study of T cell clusters in autoimmune cytopenias. TCRdb re-called the multiplex PCR reads and gives one entry per CDR3 protein, without DNA. Its listing shows approximately 15,000 distinct CDR3 sequences. This sample was also put to use in a study of T cell repertoires in aging, cancer and after chemotherapy.

Specimen: peripheral blood. The receptors were sampled from a human donor in good health. Both conserved end residues are part of each CDR3. Clone size is given for some rows only: seen once, a few or many times, or a class if the clone is expanded.

J,V,size,CDR3
TRBJ2-2,TRBV30,medium-sized,CACRRAGTGELFF
TRBJ2-1,TRBV27,.,CASSPSGTGGLDEQFF
TRBJ2-1,TRBV13,.,CASSLGGVAGEQFF
TRBJ2-3,TRBV11-1,medium-sized,CASRLRATDTQYF
TRBJ1-5,TRBV19,.,CASNDLRGQWHF
TRBJ2-7,TRBV12-3/TRBV12-4,.,CASRMLGHEQYF
TRBJ2-7,TRBV30,.,CAWSKPSTSSYEQYF
TRBJ2-2,TRBV6-6,.,CASSSDRANTGELFF
TRBJ2-5,TRBV30,.,CAWSRTGEETQYF
TRBJ2-7,TRBV6-5,.,CASSYDRGRYEQYF
TRBJ2-1,TRBV19,medium-sized,CASSPRTGAAYNEQFF
TRBJ1-1,TRBV18,.,CASSPLDTEAFF
TRBJ2-1,TRBV30,.,CAWTPGQGVGEQFF
TRBJ1-4,TRBV6-1,.,CASSEAVSGAQEKLFF
TRBJ2-5,TRBV6-5,.,CASRVREKETQYF
TRBJ2-7,TRBV11-3,.,CASSSRRDRGLHEQYF
TRBJ2-6,TRBV19,medium-sized,CASSISGSGANVLTF
TRBJ2-1,TRBV6-5,.,CASTMPGTYNEQFF
TRBJ1-1,TRBV19,.,CASRYMNTEAFF
TRBJ2-7,TRBV5-6,.,CASSIGQLEQYF
TRBJ2-3,TRBV29-1,medium-sized,CSVVPSLIGTDTQYF
TRBJ1-2,TRBV7-9,.,CASSLMTSEGYTF
TRBJ1-2,TRBV6-2/TRBV6-3,.,CASSYSTTGGKGYTF
TRBJ2-2,TRBV19,.,CASSITSGSAGELFF
TRBJ2-1,TRBV6-5,medium-sized,CASSFRDLRGQFF
TRBJ2-2,TRBV6-5,medium-sized,CASTGSGRAVAGELFF
TRBJ1-6,TRBV7-6,.,CASSPMRGPYNSPLHF
TRBJ2-7,TRBV19,.,CASSIFRGTEQYF
TRBJ1-1,TRBV6-6,.,CASFKGHYTEAFF
TRBJ2-3,TRBV29-1,medium-sized,CSVEGGSTDTQYF
TRBJ2-1,TRBV6-2/TRBV6-3,.,CASSYAHFSGPRFF
TRBJ2-1,TRBV11-1,.,CASSLDFQREQFF
TRBJ2-2,TRBV14,.,CASSPAGVSTGELFF
TRBJ2-1,TRBV6-2/TRBV6-3,.,CASSYQPPGVAGAYNEQFF
TRBJ2-2,TRBV30,.,CAWSNGRWTGELFF
TRBJ1-1,TRBV19,.,CASSNLESLGVTEAFF
TRBJ2-1,TRBV24-1,.,CATRGGRVGQFF
TRBJ1-1,TRBV18,.,CASSPSGWGTEAFF
TRBJ2-1,TRBV6-2/TRBV6-3,.,CATSGQGLIYSYNKQFF
TRBJ2-3,TRBV5-4,.,CASSLRTRAADTQYF
TRBJ2-3,TRBV6-5,.,CASSSLAGGKDTQYF
TRBJ1-4,TRBV6-6,.,CASSYDLGEKLFF
TRBJ2-3,TRBV6-2/TRBV6-3,.,CASSYSRALGDTQYF
TRBJ1-4,TRBV11-3,.,CASSSRRDHGKLFF
TRBJ2-7,TRBV18,.,CASSHETGGQDEQYF
TRBJ1-3,TRBV6-2/TRBV6-3,.,CASSYGTGNTIYF
TRBJ2-7,TRBV30,.,CAWRGGGSYEQYF
TRBJ2-1,TRBV6-6,.,CASTSYNEQFF
TRBJ2-7,TRBV15,.,CATSRRADAYEQYF
TRBJ2-2,TRBV5-4,.,CASSLGTGPNTGELFF